This T cell receptor beta chain was recorded in a study of blood T cell repertoires in COVID-19. At the level of the study: COVID-19 samples, acute and convalescent, were from the United States, Italy and Spain.

Per the original methods: Amplifying reference gene primers gave estimates of nucleated cell counts. Measured with immunoSEQ multiplex PCR; TCRdb has only the in-frame clones, and not every one. That table furnishes V, J and clone size, whereas the DNA furnished D and trimming. Of some 150,000 clones in the sample, approximately 91% were seen once. The age range of participants was roughly 18 to 90 years, with residence in about two dozen US areas. Self-reported history from a screening survey and questionnaire set each donor's cohort. This TCR was recovered from a woman younger than 30 who had recovered from COVID-19. Sequencing was carried out using PBMCs or T cells enriched from blood (not recorded which).

The DNA for the CDR3 is TGTGCCAGTAGACCGGGACAGGGGATCAGAGGCACTGAAGCTTTCTTT. Translation: CASRPGQGIRGTEAFF. The V call is TRBV19, the J call TRBJ1-1; 10 positions match TRBD1. This CDR3 region has 16 residues. Germline V lookup: CDR1 LNHDA, CDR2 SQIVND (reference sequence). The V and J ends lost 6 bases and 4 bases, in that order; junction bases with no gene match: 11.